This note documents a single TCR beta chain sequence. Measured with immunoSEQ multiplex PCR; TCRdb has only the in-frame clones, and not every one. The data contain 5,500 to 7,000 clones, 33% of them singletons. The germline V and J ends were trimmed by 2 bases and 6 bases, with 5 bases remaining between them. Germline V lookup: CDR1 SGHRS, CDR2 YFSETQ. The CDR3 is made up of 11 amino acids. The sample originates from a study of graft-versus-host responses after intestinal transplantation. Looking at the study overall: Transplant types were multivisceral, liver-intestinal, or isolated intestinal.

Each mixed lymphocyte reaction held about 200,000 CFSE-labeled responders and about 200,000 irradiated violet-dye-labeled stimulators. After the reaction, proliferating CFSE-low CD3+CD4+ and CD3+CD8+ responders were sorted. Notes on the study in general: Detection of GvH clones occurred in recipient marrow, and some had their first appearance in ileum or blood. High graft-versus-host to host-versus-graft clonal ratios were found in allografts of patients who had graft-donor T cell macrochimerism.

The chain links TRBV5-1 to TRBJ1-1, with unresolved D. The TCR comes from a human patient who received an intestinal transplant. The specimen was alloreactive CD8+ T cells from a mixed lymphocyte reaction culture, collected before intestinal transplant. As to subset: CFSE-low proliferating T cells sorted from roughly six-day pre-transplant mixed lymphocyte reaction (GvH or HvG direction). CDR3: CASSFGAEAFF. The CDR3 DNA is TGCGCCAGCAGCTTCGGGGCTGAAGCTTTCTTT.